The 15 T cell receptor beta chains in this list originate from one sample, sequenced in a study of molecular identifiers for immune sequencing clone quantification. One entry per CDR3 protein, called by TCRdb with MiXCR from the PCR reads. Of around 480,000 distinct CDR3 sequences in the sample, around 25% were seen once. Sequencing used naive CD8+ T cells from blood, with Jurkat cell RNA spiked in. As for subset: FACS-sorted CD8+CD4-CCR7+CD45RA+ naive T cells. All receptors come from a human donor in good health. Some libraries in this study had Jurkat cell RNA spiked in.

Points on this clonotype: The junction differs from germline at one of its ends, possibly a read error. The chain recombines TRBV12-3 or TRBV12-4 with TRBJ2-4, with TRBD2 matching 11 bases. CDR3 length equals 14 residues. This CDR3 is CSSTIGTSGNIQYF. CDR3 sequence (DNA): TGTTCCAGCACGATTGGGACTAGCGGTAACATTCAGTACTTC.

The genes are TRBV27 and TRBJ2-3; 12 bases line up with TRBD2. Trimming at V came to 5 bases and at J to 4 bases, leaving 7 bases not matched to a gene. Germline V gene lookup returns CDR1 MNHEY and CDR2 SMNVEV (reference sequence). The CDR3 covers 16 residues. CDR3 in amino acids: CASSTRLAGAPDTQYF. In DNA form, the CDR3 reads TGTGCCAGCAGTACTAGACTAGCGGGAGCCCCAGATACGCAGTATTTT.

This clonotype was observed many times. The chain has TRBV25-1 and TRBJ2-5, with TRBD2 matching 13 bases. This CDR3 comprises 16 residues. Germline V CDR1 and CDR2: MGHDK, SYGVNS. Losses at the gene ends were 3 bases for V and 5 bases for J; bases not matched to a gene: 6. CDR3 protein: CASSDGLAGVGETQYF. In DNA, the CDR3 is TGTGCCAGCAGTGACGGACTAGCGGGAGTCGGGGAGACCCAGTACTTC.

In the case of this clonotype: Given a much more abundant clone one base away, this may be a read error. The V gene is TRBV9, the J gene TRBJ1-5; D remains ambiguous. CDR3 length equals 12 residues. Germline V gene data show CDR1 as SGDLS and CDR2 as YYNGEE. V lost 7 bases and J lost 5, with 10 bases in between. The CDR3 DNA sequence: TGTGCCAGCTGCGACGGATATCAGCCCCAGCATTTT. Translation gives CASCDGYQPQHF.

Points on this clonotype: Possible read error: a much larger clone is one base away. The chain uses TRBV28 and TRBJ1-4; possibly TRBD1 for D (5 bases). The germline gives CDR1 MDHEN, CDR2 SYDVKM. V was trimmed by 1 base and J by 8 bases, leaving 14 bases between them. The CDR3 extends over 15 amino acids. CDR3 region: CASSLLSRQGEKLFF. CDR3 nucleotide sequence: TGTGCCAGCAGTTTATTATCTCGGCAGGGAGAAAAACTGTTTTTT.

The chain carries TRBV18 and TRBJ1-4; the D gene is possibly TRBD1 (5 bases). Trimming stripped 3 bases from V and 0 bases from J, with 11 bases between. CDR1 and CDR2 (germline): KGHSH, LQKENI. The CDR3 has 16 amino acids. The CDR3 nucleotides read TGTGCCAGCTCACCGGGGGGACCTGCAACTAATGAAAAACTGTTTTTT. Translation gives CASSPGGPATNEKLFF.

V gene TRBV6-1 combines with J gene TRBJ1-1; D is perhaps TRBD1 (6 bases). The CDR3 extends over 15 amino acids. With 3 bases removed from V and 0 bases from J, the gap between germline ends came to 11 bases. From germline, CDR1 is MNHNS and CDR2 SASEGT. In DNA form, the CDR3 reads TGTGCCAGCAGTGAGAGGGGGGGGATGAACACTGAAGCTTTCTTT. This sequence encodes CASSERGGMNTEAFF.

This clonotype was detected a few times. The chain uses TRBV6-6 and TRBJ2-7; tentatively, D is TRBD2 (5 bases). The CDR3 loop spans 13 amino acids. Trimming took 2 bases from V and 4 from J, leaving 9 bases between them. In germline, CDR1 is MNHNY, CDR2 SVGAGI (reference sequence). CDR3 loop: CASSYLGKYEQYF. The CDR3 DNA reads TGTGCCAGCAGTTACCTCGGGAAGTACGAGCAGTACTTC.

This clonotype was seen a handful of times. The chain has TRBV27 and TRBJ1-2, with TRBD1 as a possible D gene (6 bases). The CDR3 covers 14 residues. V was cut by 5 bases and J by 4 bases, with 14 bases left in between. From germline, CDR1 is MNHEY and CDR2 SMNVEV (reference sequence). In DNA, the CDR3 is TGTGCCAGCAGTCTGAGGGGGGCCATCTATGGCTACACCTTC. This sequence encodes CASSLRGAIYGYTF.

In the case of this clonotype: A much more abundant neighbour one base away suggests this may be a read error. The J gene is TRBJ1-1, the V gene TRBV6-2 or TRBV6-3; 7 bases are a match to TRBD1. Per the germline V gene, CDR1 is MNHEY and CDR2 is SVGEGT. There are 14 residues in the CDR3. CDR3 coding DNA: TGTGCCAGCAGCGCAGGGGGTTTGAAGACTGAAGCTTTCTTT. Residues: CASSAGGLKTEAFF.

In this sample, this clonotype turned up a few times. The chain carries TRBV11-2 and TRBJ2-3; unclear D gene. Trimming left V 2 bases short and J 5 bases short, with 5 bases between. Per the germline V gene, CDR1 is SGHAT and CDR2 is FQNNGV. This CDR3 region has 12 residues. CDR3: CASSLIKDTQYF. CDR3 bases: TGTGCCAGCAGCTTAATTAAAGATACGCAGTATTTT.

As concerns this clonotype: The junction does not match germline at one end; this may be a read error. The chain links TRBV20-1 to TRBJ2-3; no clear D. CDR3 length: 16 amino acids. Germline-derived CDR1 and CDR2 are DFQATT and SNEGSKA (reference sequence). The CDR3 DNA follows: TGCAGTGCTTGGGATCCGGGCCTCCTTCGCACAGATCCGCCGTCTTTT. This translates into CSAWDPGLLRTDPPSF.

As regards this clonotype: An end of the junction differs from the germline gene, which may be a read error. The chain has TRBV6-2 or TRBV6-3 and TRBJ1-6; 7 bases are a match to TRBD1. Germline V CDR1 and CDR2: MNHEY, SVGEGT. This CDR3 contains 15 residues. In DNA, the CDR3 is TGTGCCAGCAGTTACCCGACAGGGTCGGGTTCACCCCTCCCCTTT. Amino acids: CASSYPTGSGSPLPF.

The rearrangement joins TRBV6-2 or TRBV6-3 to TRBJ2-3; 7 bases are a match to TRBD2. The ends lost 6 bases at V and 1 base at J; junction bases unmatched: 13. This CDR3 spans 17 amino acids. Germline loops: CDR1 MNHEY, CDR2 SVGEGT. CDR3 DNA sequence: TGTGCCAGCAGCTCCTGGGACTACCGGGGGGGCACAGATACGCAGTATTTT. This codes for CASSSWDYRGGTDTQYF.

Only a few counts were recorded for this clonotype. This chain links TRBV10-2 with TRBJ2-7; D uncertain. Germline V lookup: CDR1 WSHSY, CDR2 SAAADI. V lost 0 bases, J lost 7 bases, and 7 bases lay in between. The CDR3 loop spans 12 amino acids. CDR3 sequence reads: CASSESQQEQYF. In DNA form, the CDR3 reads TGCGCCAGCAGTGAGTCGCAGCAGGAGCAGTACTTC.